Sequencing of this T cell receptor (beta chain) was carried out in a study of shared clonotypes between healthy human individuals. Study overall: Three plates each covered CD4 naive and memory; CD8 naive two, CD8 memory one.

TCRdb's copy holds only in-frame clones and misses some; the assay was immunoSEQ multiplex PCR. The data hold approximately 1.9 million clones, with 93% observed a single time. This CDR3 spans 15 amino acids. V lost 5 bases to trimming and J lost 0 bases; unmatched junction nucleotides: 6. The germline V gene has CDR1 MNHNY and CDR2 SVGAGI (reference sequence). Terminally differentiated effector memory CD45RA+ cells were left out of the naive CD8 fraction, which was CD45RO-negative and positively selected for CCR7. Concerning this clone itself: Its specificity is unknown.

General study findings and limits: Estimated richness values were generally larger in naive subsets than in memory subsets.

Sequencing used naive CD8+ T cells from PBMCs. The source is a man aged 18-30 years in good health. Some clones in this sample may be carry-over from other donors' samples. The chain links TRBV6-6 to TRBJ1-1, with 7 bases matching TRBD1. CDR3 sequence (DNA): TGTGCCAGCAGTGTAGGCAGGGGGTTGAACACTGAAGCTTTCTTT. Its translation: CASSVGRGLNTEAFF.